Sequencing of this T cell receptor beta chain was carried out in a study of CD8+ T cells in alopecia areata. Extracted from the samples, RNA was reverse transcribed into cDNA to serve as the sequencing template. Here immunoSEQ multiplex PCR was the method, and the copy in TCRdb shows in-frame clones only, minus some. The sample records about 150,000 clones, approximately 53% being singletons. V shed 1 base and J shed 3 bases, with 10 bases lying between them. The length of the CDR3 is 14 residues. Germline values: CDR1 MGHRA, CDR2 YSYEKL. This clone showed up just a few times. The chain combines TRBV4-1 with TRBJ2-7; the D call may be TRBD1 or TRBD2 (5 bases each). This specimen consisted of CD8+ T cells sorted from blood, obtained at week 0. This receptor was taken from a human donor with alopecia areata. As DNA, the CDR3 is TGCGCCAGCAGCCAAGTGGGGACCGTCTACGAGCAGTACTTC. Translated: CASSQVGTVYEQYF.